The clone carrying this T cell receptor beta chain has at least ten counts. Amplification targeted TCR beta CDR3 regions from RNA transcripts. The HTBI primer set served for first-round RT-PCR of the TCR CDR3. MiXCR, run by TCRdb on the multiplex PCR reads, gives a single entry per CDR3 protein. The table lists some 270,000 distinct CDR3 sequences, approximately 23% of them singletons, with about a third in the top ten. The data were obtained in a study of T cells in Graves' hyperthyroidism and ophthalmopathy. The receptor comes from a woman aged 35 to 49 with Graves' ophthalmopathy. Specimen: blood.

CDR3 in DNA: TGCAGCGTTGATCGGACAGGGCTCCAAGAGACCCAGTACTTC. Translated, it gives CSVDRTGLQETQYF. This chain links TRBV29-1 with TRBJ2-5, with 8 positions matching TRBD1. CDR1 SQVTM and CDR2 ANQGSEA come from the germline V gene. The CDR3 contains 14 residues. With V trimmed by 3 bases and J by 1 base, 4 bases remained unmatched.